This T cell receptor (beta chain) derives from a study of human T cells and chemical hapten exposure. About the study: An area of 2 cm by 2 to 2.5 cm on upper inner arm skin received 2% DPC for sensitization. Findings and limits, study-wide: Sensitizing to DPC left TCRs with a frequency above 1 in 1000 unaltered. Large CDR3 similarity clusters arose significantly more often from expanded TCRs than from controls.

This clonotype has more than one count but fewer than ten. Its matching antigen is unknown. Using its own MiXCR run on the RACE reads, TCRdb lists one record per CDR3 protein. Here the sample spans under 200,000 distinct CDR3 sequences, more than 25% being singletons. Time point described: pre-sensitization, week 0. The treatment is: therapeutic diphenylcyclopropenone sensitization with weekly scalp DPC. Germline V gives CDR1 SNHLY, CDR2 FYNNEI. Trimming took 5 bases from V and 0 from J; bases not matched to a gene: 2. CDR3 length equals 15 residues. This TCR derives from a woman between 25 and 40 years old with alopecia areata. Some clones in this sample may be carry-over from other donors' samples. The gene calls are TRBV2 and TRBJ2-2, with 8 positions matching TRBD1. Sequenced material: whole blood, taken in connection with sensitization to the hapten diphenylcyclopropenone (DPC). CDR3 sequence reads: CASSQGATNTGELFF. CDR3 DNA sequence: TGTGCCAGCAGTCAGGGGGCCACGAACACCGGGGAGCTGTTTTTT.